This TCR beta chain is drawn from a study of OX40 agonist ivuxolimab in advanced cancers. Study-level background: Eligibility admitted prior anti-PD-1, anti-PD-L1 or anti-CTLA-4 therapy; 35% to 40% had some. Partial responses were achieved by three patients, of whom one had hepatocellular carcinoma and two had cutaneous melanoma.

The study sampled blood at baseline, cycle 4 day 1, and cycle 7 day 1. Germline CDR1 and CDR2: SGHDT and YYEEEE. V lost 5 bases, J lost 1 base, and 12 bases stayed unmatched. There are 19 residues in the CDR3. Study findings and constraints: Patients with a partial response at 0.1-3.0 mg/kg had among the lowest clonal expansion.

TCRdb's copy holds only in-frame clones and misses some; the assay was immunoSEQ multiplex PCR. There are approximately 67,000 clones in the sample; roughly 81% occur only once, and roughly 2% lies in the top ten. On this clone: What it recognizes is unknown.

This clonotype was sampled from an adult with an advanced solid tumor such as melanoma, head and neck, liver or kidney cancer. The sequencing used CD4+ or CD8+ T cells sorted from blood, collected in a trial of the OX40 agonist ivuxolimab. The V and J genes are TRBV5-6 and TRBJ2-5; 15 nucleotides match TRBD2. The CDR3 reads CASRNFGLAGGGRQETQYF. Here the CDR3 DNA reads TGTGCCAGCAGAAACTTCGGACTAGCGGGAGGGGGCCGCCAAGAGACCCAGTACTTC.